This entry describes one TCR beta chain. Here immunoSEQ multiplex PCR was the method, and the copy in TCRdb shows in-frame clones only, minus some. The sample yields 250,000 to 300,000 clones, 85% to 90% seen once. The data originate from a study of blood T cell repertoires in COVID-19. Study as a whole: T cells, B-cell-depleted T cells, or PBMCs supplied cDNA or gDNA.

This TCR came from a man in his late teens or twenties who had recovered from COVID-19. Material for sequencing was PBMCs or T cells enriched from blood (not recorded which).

The DNA of the CDR3 is TGCGCCAGCAGCCAGGGACTAGTCCAAGAGACCCAGTACTTC. This translates into CASSQGLVQETQYF. This sequence joins TRBV4-1 and TRBJ2-5; TRBD2 aligns across 8 bases. Germline V gene lookup returns CDR1 MGHRA and CDR2 YSYEKL. This CDR3 has 14 amino acids. Trimming removed 3 bases from V and 1 base from J; junction bases left unmatched: 1.